This T cell receptor beta chain was recorded in a study of OX40 agonist ivuxolimab in advanced cancers. Study conclusions and caveats: Partial responders dosed at 0.1-3.0 mg/kg displayed clonal expansion ranking among the lowest.

J gave up 2 bases and V 6 bases, and 14 bases lay outside the gene matches. This CDR3 contains 17 residues. Germline CDR1 is MNHEY and CDR2 is SMNVEV (reference sequence). As for this clone: Its antigen remains unidentified.

Using immunoSEQ multiplex PCR, the repertoire was profiled, and TCRdb retains in-frame clones only, with some absent. The table shows more than 60,000 clones, with 94% occurring only once. The chain carries TRBV27 and TRBJ2-7, with 9 bases aligning to TRBD1. The sample was CD4+ or CD8+ T cells sorted from blood, taken in a trial of the OX40 agonist ivuxolimab. The sequence was obtained from an adult with an advanced solid tumor such as melanoma, head and neck, liver or kidney cancer. CDR3 amino acids: CASSPRQGVSTAYEQYF. CDR3 DNA: TGTGCCAGCAGCCCAAGACAGGGGGTATCCACTGCCTACGAGCAGTACTTC.